Listed below are T cell receptor beta chains from one sample, sequenced in a study of T cells in localized non-small cell lung cancer. TCRdb's table, derived via immunoSEQ multiplex PCR, lists solely in-frame clones and lacks some. The repertoire holds over 40,000 clones, with 86% as singletons. The sample here was peripheral blood, taken before any cancer treatment. These receptors were collected from a woman aged 18-55 years with stage III lung adenocarcinoma. CDR3s include the opening cysteine and the closing phenylalanine or tryptophan. The D gene is left open where the match is weak. Not all rows give a size; the values are once, few, many and, for expanded clones, a class.

len | d_gene | j_gene | v_gene | abundance | CDR3nt | CDR3aa
14 | TRBD1 | TRBJ2-5 | TRBV18 | NA | TGTGCCAGCTCTCAGGGGGCTCGGGGAGAGACCCAGTACTTC | CASSQGARGETQYF
16 | NA | TRBJ2-7 | TRBV5-1 | NA | TGCGCCAGCAGCTTGTCCGGACACCGGTACTCCTACGAGCAGTACTTC | CASSLSGHRYSYEQYF
15 | TRBD1 | TRBJ2-2 | TRBV19 | once | TGTGCCAGTCTCCGACAGGGGAGCGAGACCGGGGAGCTGTTTTTT | CASLRQGSETGELFF
15 | TRBD2 | TRBJ2-5 | TRBV6-1 | NA | TGTGCCAGCAGCATCGGGACTAGCGGGGGGGAATCTCGGTACTTC | CASSIGTSGGESRYF
17 | NA | TRBJ2-3 | TRBV5-1 | once | TGCGCCAGCAGCTTGGGCGGGGGCCAGCGAGAACTAGATACGCAGTATTTT | CASSLGGGQRELDTQYF
17 | NA | TRBJ2-6 | TRBV28 | NA | TGTGCCAGCAGTAGATGGCGGCAGGACTCTGGGGCCAACGTCCTGACTTTC | CASSRWRQDSGANVLTF
14 | NA | TRBJ1-2 | TRBV19 | once | TGTGCCAGTAGTGGGGGACAACGAAGTTATGGCTACACCTTC | CASSGGQRSYGYTF
16 | TRBD2 | TRBJ2-5 | TRBV5-4 | NA | TGTGCCAGCAGCCCAGAGTCGACTAGCGGGGGGGAGACCCAGTACTTC | CASSPESTSGGETQYF
13 | NA | TRBJ1-5 | TRBV2 | NA | TGTGCCAGCACCGCTGGGTCTAGGCAGCCCCAGCATTTT | CASTAGSRQPQHF
14 | NA | TRBJ2-3 | TRBV11-2 | NA | TGTGCCAGCAGCTTAGGTAGCCGCACAGATACGCAGTATTTT | CASSLGSRTDTQYF
11 | NA | TRBJ1-2 | TRBV20-1 | once | TGCAGCACAACATTTAACTATGGCTACACCTTC | CSTTFNYGYTF
14 | TRBD1 | TRBJ1-4 | TRBV5-1 | NA | TGCGCCAGCAGCCAAGGGACAGGGCACGAAAAACTGTTTTTT | CASSQGTGHEKLFF
19 | TRBD1 | TRBJ2-3 | TRBV5-1 | NA | TGCGCCAGCAGCTTGGCCAGGCAGGGGGTTGTGGAATTCTCAGATACGCAGTATTTT | CASSLARQGVVEFSDTQYF
14 | NA | TRBJ2-3 | TRBV2 | NA | TGTGCCAGCAGTGAACGTCGAAGCACAGATACGCAGTATTTT | CASSERRSTDTQYF
15 | TRBD2 | TRBJ2-1 | TRBV7-2 | NA | TGTGCCAGCAGCTCTAGGACTAGATATACCAATGAGCAGTTCTTC | CASSSRTRYTNEQFF
16 | NA | TRBJ2-5 | TRBV2 | once | TGTGCCAGCAGTAAGGGTGGGGGGGCCATAGGAGAGACCCAGTACTTC | CASSKGGGAIGETQYF
13 | NA | TRBJ2-2 | TRBV19 | NA | TGTGCCAGTAGTGCCACAGGGACCGGGGAGCTGTTTTTT | CASSATGTGELFF
12 | NA | TRBJ1-1 | TRBV19 | few | TGTGCCAGTAGTCAGGGGAGCGCTGAAGCTTTCTTT | CASSQGSAEAFF
14 | TRBD1 | TRBJ2-2 | TRBV7-9 | NA | TGTGCCAGCAGCTCTCGGACAGGGGCCGGGGAGCTGTTTTTT | CASSSRTGAGELFF
12 | TRBD1 | TRBJ2-1 | TRBV30 | NA | TGTGCCTGGAACCTACAGGGGAATGAGCAGTTCTTC | CAWNLQGNEQFF